This T cell receptor (beta chain) stems from a study of cytomegalovirus exposure and HLA in healthy donors (dated by TCRdb to about 2017). In the study overall: According to an earlier analysis of 587 of the donors, about 179 million T cells yielded 117 million unique TCR beta sequences and around 300 Gb of sequence data. An earlier analysis of more than 450 of the donors used high-throughput TCR beta sequencing to judge whether each TCR beta V gene segment behaved as functional or pseudogenic. An early release covering 500 to 750 HLA-typed donors comprised approximately 290 gigabases of sequencing data and approximately 85 million unique TCR sequences. In a later genetic analysis, genome-wide SNP genotypes for about 55% of the roughly 700 donors were used, and that subset was treated as a discovery cohort. Typing coverage differed by locus: A, B, C, DRB1 and DQB1 were typed in roughly 629-640 donors, DQA1 in about 500, DPA1 in some 600, and DPB1 in 472. HLA typing included class I and class II loci at four-digit resolution. Among the approximately 430 genotyped donors, more than 70% belonged to the genetic ancestry cluster associated with self-reported Caucasian donors. In a later analysis, previously published TCR beta repertoires from some 640 donors were re-analyzed and high-resolution HLA genotyping was added so that TCR occurrence patterns could be studied. The study aimed to test whether signatures of past pathogen exposure could be identified by cataloging public T cell receptors. All discovery cohort repertoires had been generated using a single sequencing platform. Donor age, sex, ethnicity and CMV serostatus were compiled together with the repertoire data. On average, roughly 200,000 unique TCR beta nucleotide sequences were sequenced per donor among about 400 genotyped donors of the cohort, with roughly 18% of those sequences being non-productive. The later analysis used no new phenotypic data to find candidate immune exposures, relying instead on TCR beta sequences and their occurrence across donors. High-throughput TCR immunosequencing, statistical association of individual TCRs with disease status, and machine learning were combined to predict cytomegalovirus infection status. Roughly 5 DR-DQ haplotypes were handled as single units for association and clustering because linkage in the cohort was strong. The study used immunosequencing to profile the T cell repertoires of hundreds of subjects and linked those repertoires to cytomegalovirus serostatus. In addition to the first cohort of several hundred subjects, a separate validation cohort of approximately 130 different subjects was used. Broad study findings and their caveats: Broadly in line with IMGT annotations, most TCR beta V segments showed up in productive rearrangements about 90% or about 30% of the time in an earlier analysis of approximately 600 of the donors. Because some donors lacked HLA typing at each locus, the association tests relied only on the typed subset. Several of the top co-occurrence clusters appeared to be linked to parvovirus B19, influenza, CMV and Epstein-Barr virus, according to a later analysis. This cohort had only TCR beta chains sequenced, and the lack of alpha or paired-chain data limited which features could be detected. The only immune exposure information available for the cohort was CMV serostatus. Most TCR sequences were observed very rarely across donors, whereas some public TCRs were present in many individuals. The 87-base-pair reads could not distinguish some IMGT-functional V segments, including TRBV6-2 and TRBV6-3, so those segments were excluded. In a later genetic analysis, a missense DCLRE1C variant was associated with V-gene and J-gene trimming of TCR beta chains, and the association was replicated in an independent cohort. In vitro tests confirmed that a few of the cytomegalovirus-associated TCR beta chains recognize cytomegalovirus antigens. Cytomegalovirus status was reported to be diagnosed by the classifier with high specificity and sensitivity in both the original and validation cohorts. The study listed over 150 TCR beta chains as associated with cytomegalovirus. When HLA alleles, especially DR and DQ, strongly co-occurred, attributing TCR associations to individual alleles was difficult. Correlated functional status among segregating V segments might reflect linkage disequilibrium, but an unknown experimental factor could not be ruled out. A further reported finding was that TCR beta sequences accurately predicted the HLA-A and HLA-B alleles for most subjects in the first cohort. According to a later genetic analysis, donors in an Asian-associated ancestry cluster had fewer N-insertions in productive TCRs than the approximately 700-donor mean. In a later analysis, HLA-associated TCR beta chains were found to be more clonally expanded and to have lower generation probabilities than equally common non-associated chains. A later analysis found that TCR association rates varied across HLA loci, with DRB1 alleles showing the most associated TCRs and HLA-C alleles the fewest. The sequencing pipeline was judged likely to have produced a cluster of highly shared sequence variants as a technical artifact. At a false discovery rate of 0.05, a later analysis linked roughly 17,000 TCR beta sequences to specific HLA alleles. Because counts were too low, seventeen rarely observed V segments, including chromosome 9 orphons, were excluded from the earlier analysis of 587 of the donors. A later analysis found that most CMV-associated TCR beta chains appeared HLA-restricted, with HLA associations seemingly driven largely by CMV exposure. Sequencing depth was assumed to be roughly uniform across donors in the presence/absence analyses, though that assumption may not hold. According to the authors, the approach could potentially be generalized to other disease states and immunological phenotypes.

The protocol used for the library was the immunoSEQ multiplex PCR assay. A mixture of 60 forward primers for TCR Vbeta segments and 13 reverse primers for TCR Jbeta segments was used in the multiplex PCR. A multiplex PCR assay on genomic DNA amplified the CDR3 region of rearranged TCR beta genes. The amplified TCR beta libraries were sequenced on the Illumina HiSeq System as 87-base-pair reads. Concerning the study's data processing: A later analysis tallied approximately 87 million unique TCR beta chains across the 666 repertoires, and around 12 million of those chains were shared by two or more donors. A nearest-neighbor algorithm error-corrected the raw reads and collapsed the reads into unique sequences, merging closely related sequences to remove PCR and sequencing errors. V, D and J gene segments were assigned by aligning CDR3 sequences to IMGT reference sequences. For a sequence to be retained, a match of at least six nucleotides was required to both a V gene segment and a J gene segment. Rearrangements were called productive when the CDR3 lacked stop codons and stayed in frame with V and J; all others were non-productive. CDR3 was defined by IMGT convention, running from the second conserved V-encoded cysteine to the conserved J-encoded phenylalanine. Sequences without an unambiguous match to a single V gene segment were excluded from the earlier analysis of about 600 of the donors. An earlier analysis of approximately 590 of the donors called V segments functional above 56.7% productive rearrangements and segregating when the between-donor standard deviation exceeded 5%. To diagnose cytomegalovirus status from the catalog of TCR beta chain sequences, a statistical classification framework was built. In a later analysis, TCR nucleotide sequences were compared against IMGT/GENE-DB human TR gene sequences so that V and J genes could be assigned. A later analysis assigned CDR3 sequences and most-parsimonious VDJ recombination scenarios with the TCRdist pipeline. In a later analysis, each TCR beta chain was defined by its CDR3 amino acid sequence together with its V-gene family, and reads without a unique V-gene family were excluded. In a later analysis, 500 to 700 highly shared, low-generation-probability nucleotide sequences were removed to address suspected cross-contamination and a sequencing artifact. In a later analysis, a clonal expansion index for each public chain was calculated from normalized within-repertoire ranks of inferred template counts. A later analysis computed generation probabilities with a VDJ recombination model fitted to out-of-frame rearrangements, and checked the results against IGoR. In a later analysis, hypergeometric tests were used to score TCR-TCR, TCR-HLA and TCR-CMV co-occurrence, with a repertoire-size bias correction applied to TCR pairs. A later analysis estimated false discovery rates by permuting HLA or CMV assignments 20 times. In a later analysis, co-occurring TCRs were grouped using DBSCAN, and TCRdist sequence similarity was added for clustering within HLA-allele-positive subsets. For co-occurrence clustering, repertoires with fewer than 30,000 or more than 120,000 public chains were excluded, along with a handful of repertoires with anomalous nucleotide sharing. Here the immuneACCESS table is served through TCRdb, limited to in-frame sequences with V and J called. Missing clones are a known gap in these copies; in checked studies unresolved V genes cover under half, and the rest lacks a known reason. D and trimming come from the DNA, and the V and J calls and clone size come from that table. In all, the sample holds under 200,000 clones, and roughly 80% of those were seen once. The ten biggest clones cover 8.5% of the sample.

In total, 666 healthy bone marrow donors made up the cohort. Cohort members were all nominally healthy when sampled, although unrecorded immune exposures were likely present. The donor tested CMV seropositive and was one of the 289 seropositive cohort members. A peripheral blood sample was collected from each donor, and TCR beta sequencing was performed on peripheral blood mononuclear cells. Genomic DNA was extracted from the blood cell samples with the Qiagen DNeasy Blood Extraction Kit. From a lookup of the germline V gene, CDR1 and CDR2 are LGHNA and YSLEER. Taken from cysteine to phenylalanine, the CDR3 has 12 residues. Here the CDR3 DNA is all that survives: 36 bases in frame from base 1. A distance of 7 bases separates the germline ends of V and J, which lose 3 bases and 5 bases respectively. Turning to this clone: What antigen it recognizes has not been identified. No much larger clone is present one base from it, and per-base qualities are unavailable.

Sequencing input: PBMCs. Recombination connected TRBV4-3 to TRBJ1-1; the D gene identity is not certain. This clonotype originated in a male donor in good health and CMV-seropositive. CDR3 sequence: CASSQGRTEAFF. The bases read TGCGCCAGCAGCCAGGGGAGGACTGAAGCTTTCTTT.